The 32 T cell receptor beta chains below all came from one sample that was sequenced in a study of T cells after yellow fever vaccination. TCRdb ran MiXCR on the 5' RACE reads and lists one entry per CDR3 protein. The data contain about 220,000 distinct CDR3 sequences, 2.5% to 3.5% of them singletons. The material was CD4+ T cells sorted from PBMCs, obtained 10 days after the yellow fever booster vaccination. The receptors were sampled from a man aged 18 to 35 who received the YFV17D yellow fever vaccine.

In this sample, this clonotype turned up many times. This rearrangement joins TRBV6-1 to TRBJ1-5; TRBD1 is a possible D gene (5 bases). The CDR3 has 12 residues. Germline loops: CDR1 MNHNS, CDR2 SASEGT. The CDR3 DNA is TGTGCGGGCGGACAAAGCAATCAGCCCCAGCATTTT. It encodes CAGGQSNQPQHF.

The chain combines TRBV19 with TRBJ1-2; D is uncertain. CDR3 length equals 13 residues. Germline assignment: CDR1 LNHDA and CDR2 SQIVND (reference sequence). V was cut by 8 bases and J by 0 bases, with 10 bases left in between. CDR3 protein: CASSWESNYGYTF. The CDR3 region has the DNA TGTGCCAGTTCATGGGAGTCTAACTATGGCTACACCTTC.

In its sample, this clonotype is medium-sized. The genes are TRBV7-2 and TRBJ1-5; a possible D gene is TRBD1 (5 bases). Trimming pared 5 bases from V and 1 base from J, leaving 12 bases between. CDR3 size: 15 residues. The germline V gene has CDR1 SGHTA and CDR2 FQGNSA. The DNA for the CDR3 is TGTGCCAGCAGCCCCGGCGGGGCCAGCAATCAGCCCCAGCATTTT. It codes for CASSPGGASNQPQHF.

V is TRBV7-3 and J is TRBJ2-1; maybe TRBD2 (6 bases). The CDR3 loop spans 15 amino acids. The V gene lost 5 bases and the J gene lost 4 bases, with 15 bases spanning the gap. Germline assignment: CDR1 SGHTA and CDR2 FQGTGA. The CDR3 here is CASSQSLGGYNEQFF. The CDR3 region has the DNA TGTGCCAGCAGCCAGAGCTTGGGGGGTTACAATGAGCAGTTCTTC.

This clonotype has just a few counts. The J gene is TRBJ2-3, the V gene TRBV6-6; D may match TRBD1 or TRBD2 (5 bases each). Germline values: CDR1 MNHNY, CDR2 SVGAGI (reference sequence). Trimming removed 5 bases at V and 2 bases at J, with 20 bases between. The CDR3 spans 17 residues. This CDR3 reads CASSLTGTARYTDTQYF. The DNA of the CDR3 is TGTGCCAGCAGTCTGACCGGGACCGCCCGATACACAGATACGCAGTATTTT.

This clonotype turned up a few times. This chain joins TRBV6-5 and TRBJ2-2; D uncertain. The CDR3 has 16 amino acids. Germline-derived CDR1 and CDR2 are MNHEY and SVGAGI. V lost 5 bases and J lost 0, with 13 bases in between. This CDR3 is CASSRNSFANTGELFF. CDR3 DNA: TGTGCCAGCAGTCGAAACTCCTTCGCGAACACCGGGGAGCTGTTTTTT.

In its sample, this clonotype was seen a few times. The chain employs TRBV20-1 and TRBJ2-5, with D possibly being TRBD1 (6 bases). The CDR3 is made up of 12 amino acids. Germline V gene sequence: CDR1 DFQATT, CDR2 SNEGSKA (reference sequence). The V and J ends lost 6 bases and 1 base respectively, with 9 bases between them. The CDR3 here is CSAKQGQETQYF. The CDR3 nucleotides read TGCAGTGCCAAACAGGGCCAAGAGACCCAGTACTTC.

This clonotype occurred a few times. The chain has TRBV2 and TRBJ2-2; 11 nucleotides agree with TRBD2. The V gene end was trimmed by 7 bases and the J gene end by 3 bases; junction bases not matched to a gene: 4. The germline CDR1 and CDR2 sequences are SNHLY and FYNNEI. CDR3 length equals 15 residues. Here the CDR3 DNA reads TGTGCCAGCAAGCGACTAGCGGGGCACACCGGGGAGCTGTTTTTT. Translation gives CASKRLAGHTGELFF.

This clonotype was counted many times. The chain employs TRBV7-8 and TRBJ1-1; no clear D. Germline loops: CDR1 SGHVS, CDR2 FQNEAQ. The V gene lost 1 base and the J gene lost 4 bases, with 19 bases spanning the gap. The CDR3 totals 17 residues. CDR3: CASSLVGNPSEGTEAFF. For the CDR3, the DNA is TGTGCCAGCAGCTTAGTCGGTAACCCCTCGGAGGGCACTGAAGCTTTCTTT.

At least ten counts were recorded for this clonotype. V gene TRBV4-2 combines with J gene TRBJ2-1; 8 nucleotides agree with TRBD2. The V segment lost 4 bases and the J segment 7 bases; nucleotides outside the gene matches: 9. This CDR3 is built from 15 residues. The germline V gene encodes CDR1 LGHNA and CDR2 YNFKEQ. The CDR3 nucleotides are TGTGCCAGCAGCCTGAGCGGGGGAAGGGGTAATGAGCAGTTCTTC. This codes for CASSLSGGRGNEQFF.

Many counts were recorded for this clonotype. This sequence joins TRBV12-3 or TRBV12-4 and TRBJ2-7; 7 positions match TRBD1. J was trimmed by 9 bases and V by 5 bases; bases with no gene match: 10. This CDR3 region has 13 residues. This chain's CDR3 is CASSTDRAQRQYV. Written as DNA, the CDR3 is TGTGCCAGCAGTACCGACAGGGCCCAACGGCAGTACGTC.

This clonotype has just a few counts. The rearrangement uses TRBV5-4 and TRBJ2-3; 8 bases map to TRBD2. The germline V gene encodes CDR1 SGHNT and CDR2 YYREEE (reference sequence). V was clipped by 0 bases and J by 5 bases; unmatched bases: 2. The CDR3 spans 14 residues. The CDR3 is CASSLALAGDTQYF. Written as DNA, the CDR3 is TGTGCCAGCAGCTTGGCGCTAGCGGGAGATACGCAGTATTTT.

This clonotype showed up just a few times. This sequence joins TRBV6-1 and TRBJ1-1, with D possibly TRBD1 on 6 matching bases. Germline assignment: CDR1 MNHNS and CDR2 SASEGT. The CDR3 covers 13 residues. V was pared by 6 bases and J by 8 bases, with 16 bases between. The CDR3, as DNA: TGTGCCAGCAGCATTACCAGGGGATCCGAAGCTTTCTTT. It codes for CASSITRGSEAFF.

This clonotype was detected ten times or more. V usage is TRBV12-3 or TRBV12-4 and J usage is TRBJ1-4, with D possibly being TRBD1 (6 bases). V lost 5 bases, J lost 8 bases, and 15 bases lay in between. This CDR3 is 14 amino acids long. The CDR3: CASSKGEIGEKLFF. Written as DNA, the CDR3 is TGTGCCAGCAGTAAGGGGGAGATCGGGGAAAAACTGTTTTTT.

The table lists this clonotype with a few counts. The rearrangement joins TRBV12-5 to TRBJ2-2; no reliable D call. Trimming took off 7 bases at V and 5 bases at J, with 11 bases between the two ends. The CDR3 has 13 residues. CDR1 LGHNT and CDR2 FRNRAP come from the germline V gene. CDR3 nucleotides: TGTGCTAGTGCCCCGCCCGTTACCGGGGAGCTGTTTTTT. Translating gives CASAPPVTGELFF.

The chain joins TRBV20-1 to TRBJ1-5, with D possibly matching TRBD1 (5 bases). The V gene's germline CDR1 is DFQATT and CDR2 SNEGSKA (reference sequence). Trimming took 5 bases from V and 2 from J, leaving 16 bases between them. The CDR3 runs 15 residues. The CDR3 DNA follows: TGCAGTGCTTACCGAGGGACTGCCGGCAATCAGCCCCAGCATTTT. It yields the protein CSAYRGTAGNQPQHF.

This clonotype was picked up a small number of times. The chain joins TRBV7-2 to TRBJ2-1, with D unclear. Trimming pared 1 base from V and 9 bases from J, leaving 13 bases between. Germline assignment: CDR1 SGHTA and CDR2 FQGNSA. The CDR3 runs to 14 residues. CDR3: CASSLGNGRGEQFF. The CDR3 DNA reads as TGTGCCAGCAGCTTAGGTAACGGAAGAGGTGAGCAGTTCTTC.

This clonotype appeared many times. DNA for the CDR3: TGCAGTGCTAGAGCCCCGGTTGACACTGAAGCTTTCTTT. Translation gives CSARAPVDTEAFF. This chain connects TRBV20-1 to TRBJ1-1; D unclear. The CDR3 is made up of 13 amino acids. Trimming removed 1 base at V and 3 bases at J, with 9 bases between. Germline loops: CDR1 DFQATT, CDR2 SNEGSKA (reference sequence).

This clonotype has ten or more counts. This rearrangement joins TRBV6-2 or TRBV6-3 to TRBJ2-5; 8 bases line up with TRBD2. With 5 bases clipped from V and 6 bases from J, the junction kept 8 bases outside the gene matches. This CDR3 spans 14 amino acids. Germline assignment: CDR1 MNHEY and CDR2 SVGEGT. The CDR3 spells CASSLLAVGQTQYF. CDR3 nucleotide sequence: TGTGCCAGCAGTCTACTAGCGGTGGGCCAGACCCAGTACTTC.

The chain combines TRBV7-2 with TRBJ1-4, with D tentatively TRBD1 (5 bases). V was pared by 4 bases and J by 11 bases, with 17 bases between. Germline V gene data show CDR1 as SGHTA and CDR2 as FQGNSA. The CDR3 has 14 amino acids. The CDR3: CASSSQGSFDKLFF. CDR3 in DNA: TGTGCCAGCAGCTCCCAGGGTTCATTTGATAAACTGTTTTTT.

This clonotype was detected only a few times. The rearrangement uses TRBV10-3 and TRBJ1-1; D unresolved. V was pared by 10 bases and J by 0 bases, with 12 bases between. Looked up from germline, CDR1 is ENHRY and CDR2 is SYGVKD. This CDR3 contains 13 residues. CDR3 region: CANSREMNTEAFF. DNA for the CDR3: TGTGCCAATTCGAGAGAGATGAACACTGAAGCTTTCTTT.

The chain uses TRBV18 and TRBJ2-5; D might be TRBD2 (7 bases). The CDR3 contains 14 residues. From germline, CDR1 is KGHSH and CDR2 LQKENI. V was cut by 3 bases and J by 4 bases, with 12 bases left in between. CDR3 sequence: CASSPLGGVETQYF. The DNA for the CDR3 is TGTGCCAGCTCACCGCTAGGGGGGGTAGAGACCCAGTACTTC. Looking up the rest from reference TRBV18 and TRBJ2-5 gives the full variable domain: NAGVMQNPRHLVRRRGQEARLRCSPMKGHSHVYWYRQLPEEGLKFMVYLQKENIIDESGMPKERFSAEFPKEGPSILRIQQVVRGDSAAYFCASSPLGGVETQYFGPGTRLLVL.

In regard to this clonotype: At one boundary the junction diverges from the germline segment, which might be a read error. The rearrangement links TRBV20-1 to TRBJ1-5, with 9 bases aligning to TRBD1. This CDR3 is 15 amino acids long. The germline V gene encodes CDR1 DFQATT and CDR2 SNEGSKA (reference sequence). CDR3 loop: CSASRTGVQNQHQHF. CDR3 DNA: TGCAGTGCTAGCAGGACAGGGGTACAGAATCAGCACCAGCATTTT.

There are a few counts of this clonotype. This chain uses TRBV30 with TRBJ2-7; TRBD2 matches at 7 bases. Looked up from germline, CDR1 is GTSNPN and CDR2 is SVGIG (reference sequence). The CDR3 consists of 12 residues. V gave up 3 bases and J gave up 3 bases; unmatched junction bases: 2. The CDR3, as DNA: TGTGCCTGGAGGCCGGGGGGCTACGAGCAGTACTTC. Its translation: CAWRPGGYEQYF.

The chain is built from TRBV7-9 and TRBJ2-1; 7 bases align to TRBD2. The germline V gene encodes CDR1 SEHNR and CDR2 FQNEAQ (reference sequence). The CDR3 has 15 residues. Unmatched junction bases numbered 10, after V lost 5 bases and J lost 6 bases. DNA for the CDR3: TGTGCCAGCAGCGCACTCGGGGGAGGGTTCAATGAGCAGTTCTTC. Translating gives CASSALGGGFNEQFF.

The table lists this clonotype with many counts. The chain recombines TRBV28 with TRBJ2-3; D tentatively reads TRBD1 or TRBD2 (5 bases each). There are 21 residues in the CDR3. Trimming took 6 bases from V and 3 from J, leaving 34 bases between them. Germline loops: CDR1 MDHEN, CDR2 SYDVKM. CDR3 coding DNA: TGTGCCAGCAGCTTAGAGCTGGGGGTACGGGACCCTGAACGTGGTACAGATACGCAGTATTTT. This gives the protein CASSLELGVRDPERGTDTQYF.

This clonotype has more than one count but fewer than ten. CDR3 loop: CASSATAQDRGYTF. CDR3 DNA sequence: TGTGCCAGCAGCGCCACCGCCCAAGACAGGGGTTACACCTTC. The chain combines TRBV9 with TRBJ1-2; 8 positions match TRBD1. The J segment lost 11 bases and the V segment lost 3 bases, leaving 12 bases of the junction unmatched. The CDR3 consists of 14 residues. The germline V gene has CDR1 SGDLS and CDR2 YYNGEE.

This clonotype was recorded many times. The CDR3 nucleotides are TGTGCCAGCAGCCCCGGGACAGGAAACACCATATATTTT. This encodes CASSPGTGNTIYF. The J gene is TRBJ1-3, the V gene TRBV12-3 or TRBV12-4; a possible D gene is TRBD1 (6 bases). The CDR3 is 13 amino acids. Trimming cost V 6 bases and J 4 bases, with 10 bases left between them.

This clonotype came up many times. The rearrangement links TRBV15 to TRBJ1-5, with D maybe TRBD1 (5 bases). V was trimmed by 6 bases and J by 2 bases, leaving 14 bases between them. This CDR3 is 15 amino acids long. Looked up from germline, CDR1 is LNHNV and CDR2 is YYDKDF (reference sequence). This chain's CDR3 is CATRASGTGNQPQHF. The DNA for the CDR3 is TGTGCCACCAGAGCTTCGGGGACGGGCAATCAGCCCCAGCATTTT.

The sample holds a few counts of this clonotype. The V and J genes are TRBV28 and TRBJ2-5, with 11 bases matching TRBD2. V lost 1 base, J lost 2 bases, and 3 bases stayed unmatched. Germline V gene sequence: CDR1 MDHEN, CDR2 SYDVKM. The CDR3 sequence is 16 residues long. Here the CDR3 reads CASSLYPSGGQETQYF. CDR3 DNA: TGTGCCAGCAGTTTATACCCTAGCGGGGGGCAAGAGACCCAGTACTTC.

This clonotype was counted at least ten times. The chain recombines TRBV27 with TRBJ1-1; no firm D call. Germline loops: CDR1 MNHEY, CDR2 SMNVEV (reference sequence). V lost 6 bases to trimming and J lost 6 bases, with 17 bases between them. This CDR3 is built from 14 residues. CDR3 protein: CASRGGIGTPEAFF. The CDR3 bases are TGTGCCAGCAGGGGAGGGATAGGAACACCTGAAGCTTTCTTT.

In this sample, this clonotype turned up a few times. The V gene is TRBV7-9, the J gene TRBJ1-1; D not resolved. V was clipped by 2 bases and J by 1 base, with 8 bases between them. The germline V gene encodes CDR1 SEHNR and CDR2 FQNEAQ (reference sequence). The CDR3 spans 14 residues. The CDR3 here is CASSLMSANTEAFF. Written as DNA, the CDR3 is TGTGCCAGCAGCTTAATGTCGGCGAACACTGAAGCTTTCTTT.